This T cell receptor beta chain was obtained from a study of radiotherapy plus CTLA-4 blockade in lung cancer. Study-level findings and limits: In blood, TCR clones derived from the tumor expanded after radiotherapy plus ipilimumab.

As for this clone: The antigen remains undetermined.

Chemo-refractory metastatic non-small-cell lung cancer patients underwent focal radiation alongside CTLA-4 blockade with ipilimumab. The method was immunoSEQ multiplex PCR; TCRdb's version includes in-frame clones alone and lacks a portion of them. The sample holds more than 90,000 clones; 65% to 85% are singletons and the top ten take roughly 5%. V lost 2 bases and J lost 5, with 2 bases in between. Germline values: CDR1 SGDLS, CDR2 YYNGEE. The CDR3 contains 11 residues. This sequence was found in a human donor with non-small cell lung cancer who had a partial response to radiotherapy plus ipilimumab. The chain joins TRBV9 to TRBJ2-1, with D uncertain. This specimen consisted of peripheral blood, obtained from a patient treated with radiotherapy plus ipilimumab. The CDR3 DNA is TGTGCCAGCAGCGTCGACAATGAGCAGTTCTTC. Protein product: CASSVDNEQFF.